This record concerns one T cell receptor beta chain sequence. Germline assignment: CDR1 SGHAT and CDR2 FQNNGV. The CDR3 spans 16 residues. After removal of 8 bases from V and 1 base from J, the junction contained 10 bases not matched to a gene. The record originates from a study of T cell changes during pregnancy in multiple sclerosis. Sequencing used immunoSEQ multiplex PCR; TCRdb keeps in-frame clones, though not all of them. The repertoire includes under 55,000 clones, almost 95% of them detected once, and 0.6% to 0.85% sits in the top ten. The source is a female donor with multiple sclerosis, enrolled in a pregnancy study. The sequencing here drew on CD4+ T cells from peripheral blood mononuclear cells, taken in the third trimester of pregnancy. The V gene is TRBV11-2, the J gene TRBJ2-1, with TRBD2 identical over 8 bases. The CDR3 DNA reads TGTGCCAGCCGCCCGGGGGGGGCCTTGTCCTACAATGAGCAGTTCTTC. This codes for CASRPGGALSYNEQFF.